This T cell receptor (beta chain) was documented in a study of T cells in Graves' hyperthyroidism and ophthalmopathy. This CDR3 is 16 amino acids long. CDR1 SGHAT and CDR2 FQNNGV come from the germline V gene. Trimming took 0 bases from V and 4 from J; bases not matched to a gene: 5. Details on this clonotype: Antigen unknown.

The PBMCs had their origin in 10 ml of fresh peripheral blood. RNA transcripts yielded amplified TCR beta CDR3 regions. The TCR CDR3 first-round RT-PCR relied on the HTBI primer set. TCRdb itself ran the multiplex PCR reads through MiXCR, one entry per CDR3 protein. The sample lists around 520,000 distinct CDR3 sequences, around 22% seen once, with approximately 10% in the top ten. Study-wide results and caveats: Blood samples included most of the expanded thyroid clonotypes exceeding 0.001. Ophthalmopathy could be told apart from stable hyperthyroidism with a 13 V-J model. The model identified upcoming ophthalmopathy a median roughly 6 months ahead of onset.

The sequenced material came from blood. The TCR sequence derives from a woman under 40 with Graves' ophthalmopathy. V is TRBV11-2 and J is TRBJ2-5; 10 bases map to TRBD1. The CDR3 bases are TGTGCCAGCAGCTTAGACCCCGACAGGGGGCTAGAGACCCAGTACTTC. This gives the protein CASSLDPDRGLETQYF. Full variable domain (rest looked up from reference TRBV11-2 and TRBJ2-5): EAGVAQSPRYKIIEKRQSVAFWCNPISGHATLYWYQQILGQGPKLLIQFQNNGVVDDSQLPKDRFSAERLKGVDSTLKIQPAKLEDSAVYLCASSLDPDRGLETQYFGPGTRLLVL.